This TCR beta chain is drawn from a study of response to subunit inactivated influenza vaccine. Study conclusions and caveats: Few new T cells, the authors suggested, are recruited by each seasonal influenza vaccination.

TCRdb recomputed calls from the RT-PCR reads with MiXCR, one row per CDR3 protein. The table lists about 500,000 distinct CDR3 sequences, 15% to 20% of them singletons. As concerns this clonotype: Its antigen is unknown.

Trimming left V 4 bases short and J 5 bases short, with 11 bases between. The CDR3 extends over 12 amino acids. Germline V CDR1 and CDR2: SQVTM, ANQGSEA. The V gene is TRBV29-1, the J gene TRBJ2-5; either TRBD1 or TRBD2 may supply D (5 bases each). The TCR comes from a man aged 50-75 years who received an inactivated influenza vaccine. Here the sequenced sample was CD4+ T cells sorted from PBMCs, taken less than 30 months after vaccination. The CDR3: CSVGGGDETQYF. DNA of the CDR3: TGCAGCGTTGGTGGGGGAGACGAGACCCAGTACTTC.